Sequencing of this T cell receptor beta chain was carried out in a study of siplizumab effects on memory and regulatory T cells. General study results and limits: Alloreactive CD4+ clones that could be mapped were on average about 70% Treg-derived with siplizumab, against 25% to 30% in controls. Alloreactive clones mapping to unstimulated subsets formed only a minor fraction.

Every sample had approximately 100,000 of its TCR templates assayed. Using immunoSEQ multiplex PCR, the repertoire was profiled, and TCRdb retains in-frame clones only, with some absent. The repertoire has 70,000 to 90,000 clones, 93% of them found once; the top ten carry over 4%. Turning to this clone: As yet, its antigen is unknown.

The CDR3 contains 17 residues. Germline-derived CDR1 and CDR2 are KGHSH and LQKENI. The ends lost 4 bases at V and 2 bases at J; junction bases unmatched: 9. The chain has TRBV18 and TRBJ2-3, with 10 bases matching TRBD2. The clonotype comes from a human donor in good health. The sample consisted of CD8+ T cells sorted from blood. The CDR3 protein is CASSRSPGLAITDTQYF. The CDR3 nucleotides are TGTGCCAGCTCACGTAGTCCGGGACTAGCGATCACAGATACGCAGTATTTT. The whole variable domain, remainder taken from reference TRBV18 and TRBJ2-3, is NAGVMQNPRHLVRRRGQEARLRCSPMKGHSHVYWYRQLPEEGLKFMVYLQKENIIDESGMPKERFSAEFPKEGPSILRIQQVVRGDSAAYFCASSRSPGLAITDTQYFGPGTRLTVL.